This T cell receptor (beta chain) stems from a study of blood T cells in healthy people across ages (dated by TCRdb to between 2014 and 2017). Notes on the research overall: In model experiments, template switching captured roughly one uniquely barcoded TCR beta cDNA molecule for every two T cells. Two additional independent replicas of 1 million unique cDNA reads from the same blood draw were analyzed for two donors (one aged 18 to 30 and one aged 80 or older). Age-related changes in TCR beta repertoire diversity were measured in the study by deep sequencing normalized with unique cDNA molecular identifiers. To avoid experimental bias, donors of different ages were distributed randomly across sequencing lanes. The donors were divided into four age groups: young (average approximately 15 years), middle-aged (about 41), aged (around 67) and long-lived (approximately 74). Beyond this particular receptor, the publication reports: Compared with the aged group, the long-lived group had more naive CD4+ T cells, fewer expanded clones and increased TCR diversity, suggesting age selection. The percentage of naive T cells measured by flow cytometry correlated strongly with observed TCR beta diversity. Because donor CMV infection status was unknown, age-related changes in expanded clonotypes were potentially confounded. Observed TCR beta diversity per million T cells fell roughly linearly with age, and a significant reduction was already apparent by age about 38. Estimates of total diversity based on one million sequenced T cells were considered lower bounds and underestimates. Bulk unsorted PBMC profiling prevented conclusive comparison of naive and antigen-experienced compartments.

Turning to this clonotype: The antigen it binds to is not known. Nothing much larger sits one base from this clone, and base qualities are not available.

The CDR3 contains 14 residues, cysteine and phenylalanine counted. Kept here is only the CDR3 DNA, which spans 42 bases and is read in frame from base 1. The germline ends are 9 bases apart after V is trimmed by 5 bases and J by 0 bases. CDR1 and CDR2, looked up from the germline V gene (reference sequence), are LNHNV and YYDKDF. Libraries were prepared through 5' RACE. Sequenced using an Illumina HiSeq 2500. A second roughly 6 to 11 cycle PCR used a sample-barcoded 5' primer and a J-beta primer mix. A template-switch 5' adaptor carrying 12 random nucleotides introduced a unique molecular identifier onto each TCR beta cDNA molecule. Each sample yielded at least 3 million CDR3-containing paired-end reads. First-strand cDNA was synthesized from all RNA with the Mint cDNA synthesis kit, primed by a TRBC-specific oligonucleotide. Following uracil-DNA glycosylase treatment, a first 18-cycle PCR with universal primers M1SS and BC2_uni_R was performed on all cDNA. The original pipeline was this. Normalization of each sample was performed by random selection of 1 million high-quality reads, each carrying a distinct molecular identifier. Reads with shared molecular identifiers were discarded instead of being binned into consensus sequences. MiTCR, run with a Q25 quality threshold and the strictest error-elimination algorithm, handled CDR3 identification, clonotype clustering and error correction. A nonparametric unseen species model with Euler transformation was used to estimate a lower bound on total TCR beta diversity. TCRdb passed the public sequencing reads through fastp at Q25 and MiXCR, retaining productive beta sequences. Every CDR3 protein is listed once, alongside the most common genes and DNA of its rows. TCRdb's processing, not the authors' own work, is the source of the V and J calls. For this sample the table gives some 1.1 million distinct CDR3 sequences, of which roughly two fifths were detected only once. The leading ten clones occupy approximately 14% of the sample.

Systemically healthy Caucasian individuals from Russia, some 40 in total and aged about 6 to 95 years, were included as donors. Around 10 milliliters of peripheral blood were collected from each donor into EDTA-treated Vacutainer tubes. PBMCs were isolated by Ficoll-Paque density-gradient centrifugation, with at least 7 million obtained per sample. Total RNA, at least 6 micrograms per sample, was extracted from PBMCs with Trizol reagent. The percentages of naive CD45RAhigh/CD27high T cells were determined by flow cytometry on a PBMC aliquot from every donor. This clonotype was obtained from a man aged 18 to 29 in good health. The chain was built from TRBV15 and TRBJ2-3; a weak D assignment points to TRBD2 (5 bases agree). The sample comprised blood. The DNA is as follows: TGTGCCACCAGCCTTCGAGGGAGCACAGATACGCAGTATTTT. Its product reads: CATSLRGSTDTQYF.